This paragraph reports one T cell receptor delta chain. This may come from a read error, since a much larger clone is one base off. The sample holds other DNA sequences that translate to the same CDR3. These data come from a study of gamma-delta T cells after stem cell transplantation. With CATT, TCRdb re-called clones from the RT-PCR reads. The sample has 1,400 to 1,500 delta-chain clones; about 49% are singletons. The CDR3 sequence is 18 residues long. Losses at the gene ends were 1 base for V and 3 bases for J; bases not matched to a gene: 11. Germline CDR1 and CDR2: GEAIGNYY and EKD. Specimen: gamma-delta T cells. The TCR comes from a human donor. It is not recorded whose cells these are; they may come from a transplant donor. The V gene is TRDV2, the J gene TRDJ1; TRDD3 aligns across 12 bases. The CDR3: CACDTLGDTRAVSDKLIF. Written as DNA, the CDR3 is TGTGCCTGTGACACTCTGGGGGATACGCGGGCAGTGTCCGATAAACTCATCTTT.